Here is one T cell receptor (beta chain) with its context. Germline assignment: CDR1 LGHNA and CDR2 YSLEER. V lost 0 bases and J 8 bases, leaving 16 bases between the germline ends. The CDR3 spans 15 residues. The source of the sample is a study of blood T cell repertoires in COVID-19. On the study more broadly: PBMCs, B-cell-depleted T cells, or T cells were the source of the cDNA or gDNA that made up the material.

Per the study methods: Using reference gene primer amplification, nucleated cell counts were estimated. Assay used: immunoSEQ multiplex PCR; TCRdb lists only in-frame clones, some missing. The D gene and trimming were derived from the DNA, and the V and J assignments and clone size from that table. The sample has 95,000 to 150,000 clones, roughly four fifths seen once; the top ten hold 3.5% to 5.5%. The J gene is TRBJ1-2, the V gene TRBV4-3, with D possibly being TRBD1 (6 bases). The sequenced sample was peripheral blood. This receptor was identified in a woman between 65 and 79 years old with acute or convalescent COVID-19. The chain's CDR3 is CASSQDTAGVGGYTF. CDR3 in DNA: TGCGCCAGCAGCCAAGATACTGCAGGGGTCGGAGGCTACACCTTC.